Listed below are T cell receptor beta chains from one sample, sequenced in a study of blood T cells in healthy people across ages. MiXCR, run by TCRdb on the 5' RACE reads, gives a single entry per CDR3 protein. This table has fewer than 900,000 distinct CDR3 sequences, roughly 34% appearing once. The material sequenced was blood. The receptors come from a man younger than 35 in good health. Both conserved end residues are part of each CDR3. D genes are given only for firm matches. Clone size appears in some rows only: once, few, many, or a class for an expanded clone.

V,D,J,size,DNA,CDR3
TRBV4-2,NA,TRBJ2-2,few,TGTGCCAGCAGCCCCACAATCTCCGGGACAAGGAACACCGGGGAGCTGTTTTTT,CASSPTISGTRNTGELFF
TRBV5-1,NA,TRBJ2-7,NA,TGCGCCAGCAGCTTGGAGGACTACTACGAGCAGTACTTC,CASSLEDYYEQYF
TRBV3-1,TRBD2,TRBJ2-3,once,TGTGCCAGCAGCCAAGACCTAGCGGGGAGTAGCACATATACGCAGTATTTT,CASSQDLAGSSTYTQYF
TRBV2,NA,TRBJ1-2,few,TGTGCCAGCAGTCAATTTTTACAGGGAATCGGTGGCTACACCTTC,CASSQFLQGIGGYTF
TRBV3-1,NA,TRBJ2-3,few,TGTGCCAGCAGCCAACCCACGACGTCCCCCCGCTCGTATTTT,CASSQPTTSPRSYF
TRBV6-2/TRBV6-3,TRBD1,TRBJ2-7,NA,TGTGCCAGCAGTTACCCGACAGGGAGCTCCTACGAGCAGTACTTC,CASSYPTGSSYEQYF
TRBV10-3,NA,TRBJ2-7,NA,TGTGCCATCAGTGATATAGCGAAAGCGGGCGAGCAGTACTTC,CAISDIAKAGEQYF
TRBV29-1,NA,TRBJ1-4,NA,TGCAGCGCGGGGGTTGTGGGTAATGAAAAACTGTTTTTT,CSAGVVGNEKLFF
TRBV20-1,TRBD2,TRBJ2-2,NA,TGCAGTGCCAAAGGGGCTAGCGGGGGGGGTTCGAGAACCGGGGAGCTGTTTTTT,CSAKGASGGGSRTGELFF
TRBV15,NA,TRBJ2-1,many,TGTGCCACCAGCAGACCATACAATGAGCAGTTCTTC,CATSRPYNEQFF
TRBV7-9,NA,TRBJ2-7,many,TGTGCCAGCAGCTTAGACGGGGTTAAGGGCTACGAGCAGTACTTC,CASSLDGVKGYEQYF
TRBV20-1,TRBD1,TRBJ1-2,NA,TGCAGTGCCGTCGACAGGGCAGCTAACTATGGCTACACCTTC,CSAVDRAANYGYTF
TRBV19,NA,TRBJ1-2,NA,TGTGCCAGTAGTAAAGAACAGGACCCTCGGATCTATGGCTACACCTTC,CASSKEQDPRIYGYTF
TRBV2,NA,TRBJ1-6,NA,TGTGCCAGCAGTGATTGGGGAGGCTCACCCCCCCACTTT,CASSDWGGSPPHF
TRBV5-8,NA,TRBJ2-1,many,TGTGCCGGCCACACCGAGAGCTCCTACAATGAGCAGTTCTTC,CAGHTESSYNEQFF
TRBV30,NA,TRBJ2-5,NA,TGTGCCGGGGGCCAACAAGAGACCCAGTACTTC,CAGGQQETQYF
TRBV12-3/TRBV12-4,NA,TRBJ1-5,NA,TGTGCCAGCAGTTTTAACTGGGGCGGAAATCAGCCCCAGCATTTT,CASSFNWGGNQPQHF
TRBV20-1,TRBD2,TRBJ2-2,NA,TGCAGTGCTAGAGATCTAAGCGGGGGGTACACCGGGGAGCTGTTTTTT,CSARDLSGGYTGELFF
TRBV29-1,TRBD1,TRBJ2-3,NA,TGCAGCGCCTTCCTAACAGGGGCCAGCGCGGATACGCAGTATTTT,CSAFLTGASADTQYF
TRBV13,NA,TRBJ2-7,NA,TGTGCCAGCAGCTCTCAAAACCGGGACAACCCCTACGAGCAGTACTTC,CASSSQNRDNPYEQYF
TRBV6-2/TRBV6-3,NA,TRBJ2-5,NA,TGTGCCAGCAGTTACTCGACCGGGAAAGAGACCCAGTACTTC,CASSYSTGKETQYF
TRBV25-1,NA,TRBJ1-2,few,TGTGCCAGCAGTGTCCATGGGCAAAGGGATGGCTACACCTTC,CASSVHGQRDGYTF
TRBV20-1,TRBD2,TRBJ2-3,many,TGCAGTGCTTTTACTAGCGGGGGGGCCAGCACAGATACGCAGTATTTT,CSAFTSGGASTDTQYF
TRBV4-3,NA,TRBJ2-2,NA,TGCGCCAGCAGCCAAGCCTCTGGGGGGCCGAGCGGGGAGCTGTTTTTT,CASSQASGGPSGELFF
TRBV12-3/TRBV12-4,NA,TRBJ1-6,few,TGTGCCAGCAGTTGGGGCACAGATTCGCCCCTCCACTTT,CASSWGTDSPLHF
TRBV6-2/TRBV6-3,TRBD1,TRBJ1-6,few,TGTGCCAGCACCAAGGGGACAGCAATTAATTCACCCCTCCACTTT,CASTKGTAINSPLHF
TRBV20-1,NA,TRBJ1-2,NA,TGCAGTGCTAGAGTATCCCAGGCATATGGCTACACCTTC,CSARVSQAYGYTF
TRBV20-1,NA,TRBJ2-5,NA,TGCAGTGCTAGTGGTCGGAGGGGGCGCGTCAATGAGCAGTACTTC,CSASGRRGRVNEQYF
TRBV20-1,NA,TRBJ1-2,many,TGCAGTGCTCCAAAGACAGGTAGCTTTGGCTACACCTTC,CSAPKTGSFGYTF
TRBV6-5,NA,TRBJ1-2,many,TGTGCCAGCAGAAGGACTGAGACCTATGGCTACACCTTC,CASRRTETYGYTF
TRBV7-9,NA,TRBJ2-1,NA,TGTGCCAGCAGCTCAAACCCCGGTAATCCTTACAATGAGCAGTTCTTC,CASSSNPGNPYNEQFF
TRBV12-3/TRBV12-4,NA,TRBJ2-3,many,TGTGCCAGCAGCATATCTCAGGGGATTACGCAGTATTTT,CASSISQGITQYF
TRBV12-3/TRBV12-4,NA,TRBJ1-4,once,TGTGCCAGCAGTCCACCAGGACGCAGTGAAAAACTGTTTTTT,CASSPPGRSEKLFF